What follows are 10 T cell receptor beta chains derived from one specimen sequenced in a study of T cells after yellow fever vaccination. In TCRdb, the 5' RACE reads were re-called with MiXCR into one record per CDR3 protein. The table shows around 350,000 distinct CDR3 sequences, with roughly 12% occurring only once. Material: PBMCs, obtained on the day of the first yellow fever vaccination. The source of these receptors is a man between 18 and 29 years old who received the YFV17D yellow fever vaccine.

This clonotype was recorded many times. The CDR3 nucleotides read TGCGCCAGCAGCCAACCCTGGGAGGGGACCCAGTACTTC. Protein product: CASSQPWEGTQYF. The chain is built from TRBV4-1 and TRBJ2-5, with 7 bases lining up with TRBD2. The CDR3 is 13 amino acids. V lost 2 bases to trimming and J lost 7 bases; unmatched junction nucleotides: 4. Germline V lookup: CDR1 MGHRA, CDR2 YSYEKL.

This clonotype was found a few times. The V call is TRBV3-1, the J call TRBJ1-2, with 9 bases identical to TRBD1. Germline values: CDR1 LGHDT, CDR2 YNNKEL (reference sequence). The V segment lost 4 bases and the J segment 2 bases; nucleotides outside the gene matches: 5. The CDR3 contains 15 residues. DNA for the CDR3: TGTGCCAGCAGCCGGGGACAGGGAGCAAACTATGGCTACACCTTC. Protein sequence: CASSRGQGANYGYTF. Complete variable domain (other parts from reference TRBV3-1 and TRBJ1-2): DTAVSQTPKYLVTQMGNDKSIKCEQNLGHDTMYWYKQDSKKFLKIMFSYNNKELIINETVPNRFSPKSPDKAHLNLHINSLELGDSAVYFCASSRGQGANYGYTFGSGTRLTVV.

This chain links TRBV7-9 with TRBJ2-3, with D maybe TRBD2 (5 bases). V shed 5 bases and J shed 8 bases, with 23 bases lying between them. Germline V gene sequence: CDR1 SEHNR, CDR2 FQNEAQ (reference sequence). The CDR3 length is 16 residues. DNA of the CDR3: TGTGCCAGCAGCCCTCCTTTGGAGCCCAGCGGACCTACGCAGTATTTT. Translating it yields CASSPPLEPSGPTQYF.

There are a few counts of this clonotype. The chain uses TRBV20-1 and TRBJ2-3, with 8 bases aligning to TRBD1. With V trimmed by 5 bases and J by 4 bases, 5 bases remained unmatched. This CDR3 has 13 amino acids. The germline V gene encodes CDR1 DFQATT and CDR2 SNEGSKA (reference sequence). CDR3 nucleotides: TGCAGTGCTCACGGACAGGGCGCAGATACGCAGTATTTT. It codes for CSAHGQGADTQYF.

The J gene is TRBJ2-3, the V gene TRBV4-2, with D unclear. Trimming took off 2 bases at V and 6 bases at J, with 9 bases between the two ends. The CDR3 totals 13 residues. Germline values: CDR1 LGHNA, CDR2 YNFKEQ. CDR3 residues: CASSQYQADTQYF. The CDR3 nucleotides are TGTGCCAGCAGCCAATATCAGGCGGATACGCAGTATTTT.

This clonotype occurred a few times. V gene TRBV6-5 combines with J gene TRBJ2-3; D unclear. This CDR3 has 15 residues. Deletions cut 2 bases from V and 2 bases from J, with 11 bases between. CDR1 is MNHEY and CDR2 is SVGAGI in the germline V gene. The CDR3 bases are TGTGCCAGCAGTTACACACCGGGCCCCACAGATACGCAGTATTTT. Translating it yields CASSYTPGPTDTQYF.

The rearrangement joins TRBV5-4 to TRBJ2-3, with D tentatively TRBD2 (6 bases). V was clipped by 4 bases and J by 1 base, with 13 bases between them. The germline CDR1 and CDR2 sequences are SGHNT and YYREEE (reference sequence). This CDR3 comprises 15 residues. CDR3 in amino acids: CASSRTGVGTDTQYF. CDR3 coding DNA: TGTGCCAGCAGCCGAACGGGGGTGGGCACAGATACGCAGTATTTT.

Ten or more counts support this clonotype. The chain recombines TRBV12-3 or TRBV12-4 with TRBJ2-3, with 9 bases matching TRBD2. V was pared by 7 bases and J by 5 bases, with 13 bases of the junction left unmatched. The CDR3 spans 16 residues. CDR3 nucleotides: TGTGCCAGCAACTCTCCGGGACTAGCTCCCGAAGATACGCAGTATTTT. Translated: CASNSPGLAPEDTQYF.

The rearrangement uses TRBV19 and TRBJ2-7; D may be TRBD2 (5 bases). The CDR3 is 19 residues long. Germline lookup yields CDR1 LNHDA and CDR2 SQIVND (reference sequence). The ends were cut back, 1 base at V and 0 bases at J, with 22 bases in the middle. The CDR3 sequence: CASSIVGGRWNISSYEQYV. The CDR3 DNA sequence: TGTGCCAGTAGTATAGTCGGAGGACGCTGGAACATCAGCTCCTACGAGCAGTACGTC.

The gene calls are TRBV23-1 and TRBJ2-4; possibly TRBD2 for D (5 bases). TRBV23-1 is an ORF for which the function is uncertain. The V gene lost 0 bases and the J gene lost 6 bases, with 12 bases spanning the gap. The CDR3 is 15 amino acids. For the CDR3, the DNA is TGCGCCAGCAGTCAATCGGGGAGTCGGGGAAACATTCAGTACTTC. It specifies CASSQSGSRGNIQYF.